This note documents a single TCR beta chain sequence. The antigen is unknown. The data were obtained in a study of regulatory T cells in long-lasting Graves disease. The time point was: newly diagnosed GD, antithyroid drugs for less than 3 months. PBMC-derived RNA was used for the TCR library. CDR3-region Arm-PCR and iRepertoire HTBI primers produced the TCR beta libraries. From the multiplex PCR reads, TCRdb called clonotypes with MiXCR, one entry per CDR3 protein. The sample carries about 400,000 distinct CDR3 sequences, over 14% recorded once. Findings of the study overall: The researchers studied only peripheral blood, not thyroid tissue. Compared with new cases, persistent Graves' patients showed reduced TCR diversity.

Separately, the same data were catalogued under a study of T cells in Graves' hyperthyroidism and ophthalmopathy. That report adds: Reasons for excluding patients were uncontrolled infection, other autoimmune disease, pregnancy or lactation. HTBI primers were employed in a first-round RT-PCR of the TCR CDR3.

The TCR originated in a woman aged 40 to 50 with Graves disease. Sequences were derived from peripheral blood mononuclear cells (PBMCs), sampled at new diagnosis, from a patient treated with antithyroid drugs.

The CDR3 sequence is CSARAPGHLLSYEQYF. CDR3 coding DNA: TGCAGTGCTAGAGCCCCGGGACACCTACTCTCCTACGAGCAGTACTTC. This rearrangement joins TRBV20-1 to TRBJ2-7; weak D call: TRBD1 (6 bases). Looked up from germline, CDR1 is DFQATT and CDR2 is SNEGSKA (reference sequence). The CDR3 spans 16 residues. V lost 1 base and J 0 bases, leaving 16 bases between the germline ends.